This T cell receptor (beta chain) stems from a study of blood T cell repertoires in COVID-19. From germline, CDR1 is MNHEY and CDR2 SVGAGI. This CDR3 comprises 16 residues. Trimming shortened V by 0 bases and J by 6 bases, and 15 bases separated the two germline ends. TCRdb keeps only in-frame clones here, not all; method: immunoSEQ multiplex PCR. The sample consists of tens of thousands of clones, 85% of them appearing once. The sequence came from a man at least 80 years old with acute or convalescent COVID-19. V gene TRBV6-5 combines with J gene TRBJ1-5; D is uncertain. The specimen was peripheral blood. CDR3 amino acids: CASSYSPPDMGQPQHF. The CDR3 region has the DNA TGTGCCAGCAGTTACTCCCCCCCTGACATGGGTCAGCCCCAGCATTTT.